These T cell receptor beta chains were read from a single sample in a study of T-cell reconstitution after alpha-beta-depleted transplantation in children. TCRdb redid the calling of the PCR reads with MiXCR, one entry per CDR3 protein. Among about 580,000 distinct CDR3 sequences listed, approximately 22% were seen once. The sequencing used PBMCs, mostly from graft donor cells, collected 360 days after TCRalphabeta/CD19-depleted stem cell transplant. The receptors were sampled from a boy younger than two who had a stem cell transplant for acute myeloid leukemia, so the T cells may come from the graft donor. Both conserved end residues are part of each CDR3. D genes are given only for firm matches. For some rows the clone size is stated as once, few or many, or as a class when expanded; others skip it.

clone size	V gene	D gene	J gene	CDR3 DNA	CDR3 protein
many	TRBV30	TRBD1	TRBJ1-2	TGTGCCTGGACCGGACAGGGGTGGGGCTACACCTTC	CAWTGQGWGYTF
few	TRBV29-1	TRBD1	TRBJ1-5	TGCAGCGGGCCGACAGGGATCAGCAATCAGCCCCAGCATTTT	CSGPTGISNQPQHF
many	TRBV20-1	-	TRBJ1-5	TGCAGTGCTACGGACATAAATAGCAATCAGCCCCAGCATTTT	CSATDINSNQPQHF
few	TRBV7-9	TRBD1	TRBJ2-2	TGTGCCAGCAGCGCTATACCGGGACAGGGAATCTCCGGGGAGCTGTTTTTT	CASSAIPGQGISGELFF
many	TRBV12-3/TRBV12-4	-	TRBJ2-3	TGTGCCAGCACCAGGGGGGAGGCATCCACAGATACGCAGTATTTT	CASTRGEASTDTQYF
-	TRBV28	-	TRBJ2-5	TGTGCCAGCAGTCACGAGCAGGGTCGGCTGGAGACCCAGTACTTC	CASSHEQGRLETQYF
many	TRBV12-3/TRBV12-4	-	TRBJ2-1	TGTGCCAGCAGTGCCCGGGACCCCGTAAAGAATGAGCAGTTCTTC	CASSARDPVKNEQFF
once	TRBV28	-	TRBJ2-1	TGTGCCAGCAGTTTATGGGGGTGGGTCGATGAGCAGTTCTTC	CASSLWGWVDEQFF
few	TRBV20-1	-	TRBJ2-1	TGCAGTGCTAGAGATCAACTAGTCAATGAGCAGTTCTTC	CSARDQLVNEQFF
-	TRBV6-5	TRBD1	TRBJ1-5	TGTGCCAGCAGTTACGCTCGTCCAGGACAGGGGGCAATGCTGCGCCAGCATTTT	CASSYARPGQGAMLRQHF
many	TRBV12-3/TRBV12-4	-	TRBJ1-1	TGTGCCAGCAGTTTCGGGGAGATAAGCACTGAAGCTTTCTTT	CASSFGEISTEAFF
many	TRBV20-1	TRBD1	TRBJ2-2	TGCAGTGCTGGGACAGCCTATACCGGGGAGCTGTTTTTT	CSAGTAYTGELFF
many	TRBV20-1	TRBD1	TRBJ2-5	TGCAGTGCTAGAAATGTTCCGGGGACAGGCAAAGAGACCCAGTACTTC	CSARNVPGTGKETQYF
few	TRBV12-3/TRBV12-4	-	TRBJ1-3	TGTGCCAGCAGTTTAAGAGGTCCTCCCGTTCGGGGCTCTGGAAACACCATATATTTT	CASSLRGPPVRGSGNTIYF
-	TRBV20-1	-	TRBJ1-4	TGCAGTGCTCTGGGGGCCCATAATGAAAAACTGTTTTTT	CSALGAHNEKLFF
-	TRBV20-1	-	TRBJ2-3	TGCAGTGCTAGAGTTATAGGGGCCCCTAGCACAGATACGCAGTATTTT	CSARVIGAPSTDTQYF
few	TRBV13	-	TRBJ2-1	TGTGCCAGCAGCTTCCTGAGCGGGAATGAGCAGTTCTTC	CASSFLSGNEQFF
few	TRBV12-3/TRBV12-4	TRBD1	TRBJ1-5	TGTGCCAGCAGTTCAGTTGGCACAGGGGGGAATCAGCCCCAGCATTTT	CASSSVGTGGNQPQHF
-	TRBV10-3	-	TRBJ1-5	TGTGCCATCAGCCAGGGGCTCCGCCTTGGCCAGCCCCAGCATTTT	CAISQGLRLGQPQHF
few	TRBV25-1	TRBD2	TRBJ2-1	TGTGCCAGCAGCCCCCTCGGGAGGGGTGAGCAGTTCTTC	CASSPLGRGEQFF
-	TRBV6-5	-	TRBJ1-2	TGTGCCAGCAGTTACGGGGGCCGGGATGGCTACACCTTC	CASSYGGRDGYTF
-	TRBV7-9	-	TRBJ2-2	TGTGCCAGCAGCTTTGGTGGGATCGGGGAGCTGTTTTTT	CASSFGGIGELFF
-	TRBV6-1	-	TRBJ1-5	TGTGCCAGCAGTGATATCCAGCCCCAGCATTTT	CASSDIQPQHF
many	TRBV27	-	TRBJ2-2	TGTGCCAGCAGCGGGGGGCCAAGGTTCACCGGGGAGCTGTTTTTT	CASSGGPRFTGELFF
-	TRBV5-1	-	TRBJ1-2	TGCGCCAGCAGCGGGCAGGGTTCGAACTATGGCTACACCTTC	CASSGQGSNYGYTF
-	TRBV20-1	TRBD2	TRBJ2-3	TGCAGTGCCACCGATAGCGGGAGCACAGATACGCAGTATTTT	CSATDSGSTDTQYF
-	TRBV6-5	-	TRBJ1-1	TGTGCCAGCAGTTACTCCACTAAATGGTTCCTCACTGAAGCTTTCTTT	CASSYSTKWFLTEAFF
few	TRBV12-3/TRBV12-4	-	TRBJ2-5	TGTGCCAGCAGTTTAGCCCCGGGGACCCAGTACTTC	CASSLAPGTQYF
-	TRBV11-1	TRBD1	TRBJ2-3	TGTGCCAGCAGCAAAGGGGTAGGTGTTGGGACAGCGGACTTCACAGATACGCAGTATTTT	CASSKGVGVGTADFTDTQYF
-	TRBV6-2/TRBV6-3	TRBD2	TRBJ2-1	TGTGCCAGCAAGCAAGCGGGGTCGCTTGAGCAGTTCTTC	CASKQAGSLEQFF
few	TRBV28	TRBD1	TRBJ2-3	TGTGCCAGCAGACGGACAGGGTCAGATACGCAGTATTTT	CASRRTGSDTQYF
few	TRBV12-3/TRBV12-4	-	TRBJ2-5	TGTGCCAGCAGATTTAGGGTGGAGACCCAGTACTTC	CASRFRVETQYF
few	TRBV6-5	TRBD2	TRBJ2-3	TGTGCCAGCAGTTACGCGCCCTTAGCGGGGGGCACAGATACGCAGTATTTT	CASSYAPLAGGTDTQYF
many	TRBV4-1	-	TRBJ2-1	TGCGCCAGCAGCCAAGTTTACGTGGACCCCTACAATGAGCAGTTCTTC	CASSQVYVDPYNEQFF
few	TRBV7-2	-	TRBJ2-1	TGTGCCAGCAGCTTTGCCCGCCCGGGGATTAACAATGAGCAGTTCTTC	CASSFARPGINNEQFF
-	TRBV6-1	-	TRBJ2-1	TGTGCCAGCATTGGGCCAGAGGAGTTCTTC	CASIGPEEFF
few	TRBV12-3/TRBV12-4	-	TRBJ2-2	TGTGCCAGCAGTTTAGGGGTCAACACCGGGGAGCTGTTTTTT	CASSLGVNTGELFF
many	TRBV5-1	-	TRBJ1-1	TGCGCCAGCAGCTTGGGGACGGTAAGCACTGAAGCTTTCTTT	CASSLGTVSTEAFF
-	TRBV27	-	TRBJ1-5	TGTGCCAGCAGTTTGTCGGGGGCTTATCAGCCCCAGCATTTT	CASSLSGAYQPQHF
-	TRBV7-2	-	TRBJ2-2	TGTGCCAGCAGCTTAGGGCCTCGGGGTCGCGGTGAGGAGCTGTTTTTT	CASSLGPRGRGEELFF
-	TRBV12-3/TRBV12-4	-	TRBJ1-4	TGTGCCAGCATGGGGGGAAAACTGTTTTTT	CASMGGKLFF
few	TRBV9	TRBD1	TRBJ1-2	TGTGCCAGCAGCCCTTCACAGGGGAGTAACTATGGCTACACCTTC	CASSPSQGSNYGYTF
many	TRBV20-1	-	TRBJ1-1	TGCAGTGCCAGGGGTCCCACACGTTACACTGAAGCTTTCTTT	CSARGPTRYTEAFF
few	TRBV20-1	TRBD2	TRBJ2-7	TGCAGTGCTAGAGATCCCGCGGGGGGGCGCGAGCAGTACTTC	CSARDPAGGREQYF
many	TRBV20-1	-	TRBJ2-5	TGCAGTGCTAGAGATCTGGCCAGGCAAGAGACCCAGTACTTC	CSARDLARQETQYF
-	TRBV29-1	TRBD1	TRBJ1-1	TGCAGCGTACCCGGGACAGGGCCTGAAGCTTTCTTT	CSVPGTGPEAFF
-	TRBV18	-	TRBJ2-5	TGTGCCAGCTCACCACCGTACCTAATCCAAGAGACCCAGTACTTC	CASSPPYLIQETQYF
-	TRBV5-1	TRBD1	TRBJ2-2	TGCGCCAGCAGAGGACGACAGGGGGGCACCGGGGAGCTGTTTTTT	CASRGRQGGTGELFF
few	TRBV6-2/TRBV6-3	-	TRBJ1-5	TGTGCCAGCAGAACACACGAGCCCCAGCATTTT	CASRTHEPQHF
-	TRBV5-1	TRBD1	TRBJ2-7	TGCGCCAGCAGCTTCTTAGGACAGGGGGCTCACGAGCAGTACTTC	CASSFLGQGAHEQYF
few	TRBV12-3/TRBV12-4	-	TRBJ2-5	TGTGCCAGCAGTTTAGTAAGCGGGTCAGGGGAGACCCAGTACTTC	CASSLVSGSGETQYF
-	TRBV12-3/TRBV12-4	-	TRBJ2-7	TGTGCCAGCAGCCGGACCTCCCCGGGGTACGAGCAGTACTTC	CASSRTSPGYEQYF
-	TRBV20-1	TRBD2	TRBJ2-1	TGCAGTGTCAGAAACCCATCCGGGACTAGCGTATGGGGCTCCTACAATGAGCAGTTCTTC	CSVRNPSGTSVWGSYNEQFF
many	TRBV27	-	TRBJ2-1	TGTGCCAGTTCTTACAGGGTACCTCTTCGTGATGAGCAGTTCTTC	CASSYRVPLRDEQFF